This T cell receptor beta chain originates from a study of blood T cell repertoires in COVID-19. Across the study: The cDNA or gDNA used as material had been derived from T cells, B-cell-depleted T cells, or PBMCs.

In the study's own analysis: Quantification of nucleated cells was approximated via reference gene primer amplification. This table comes from immunoSEQ multiplex PCR, and its TCRdb copy is limited to in-frame clones, with some not included. That table furnishes V, J and clone size, whereas the DNA furnished D and trimming. The top ten clones hold less than 15% of a sample with over 150,000 clones, almost 85% of them seen once. The TCR sequence derives from a man aged 18 to 30 with active or convalescent COVID-19. The sequenced sample was peripheral blood.

The CDR3 DNA follows: TGTGCCAGTAGTATGCCGGGGTCGCATCAGCCCCAGCATTTT. Translation: CASSMPGSHQPQHF. The chain has TRBV19 and TRBJ1-5; unclear D gene. Trimming took off 3 bases at V and 5 bases at J, with 11 bases between the two ends. This CDR3 is built from 14 residues. Germline CDR1 LNHDA, CDR2 SQIVND (reference sequence).